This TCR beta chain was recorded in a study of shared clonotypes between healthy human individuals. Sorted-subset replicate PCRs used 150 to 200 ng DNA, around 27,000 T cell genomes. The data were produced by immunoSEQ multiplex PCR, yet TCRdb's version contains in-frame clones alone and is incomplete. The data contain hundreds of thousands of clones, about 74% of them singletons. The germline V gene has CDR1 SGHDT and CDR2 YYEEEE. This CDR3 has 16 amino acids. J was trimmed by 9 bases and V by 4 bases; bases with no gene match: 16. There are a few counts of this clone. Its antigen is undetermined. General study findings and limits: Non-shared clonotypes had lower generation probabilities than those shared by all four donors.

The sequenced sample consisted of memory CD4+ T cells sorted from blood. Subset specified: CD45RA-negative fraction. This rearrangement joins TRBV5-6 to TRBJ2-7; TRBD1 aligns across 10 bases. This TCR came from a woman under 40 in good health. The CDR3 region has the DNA TGTGCCAGCAGCCGTGCAGGGACAGGGGCCGCACAGGGGCAGTACTTC. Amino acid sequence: CASSRAGTGAAQGQYF.